The subject of this entry is one T cell receptor (beta chain). The data derive from a study of blood T cell repertoires in COVID-19. Study information: Whether acute or convalescent, the COVID-19 samples came from the United States, Italy and Spain. PBMCs, B-cell-depleted T cells, or T cells provided the cDNA or gDNA that made up the material.

Germline CDR1 and CDR2: ENHRY and SYGVKD. The CDR3 consists of 14 residues. The trim removed 7 bases at V and 6 bases at J, leaving 12 bases unmatched. Authors' data handling: Estimation of nucleated cell counts relied on the amplification of reference gene primers. Method: immunoSEQ multiplex PCR; TCRdb's copy keeps in-frame clones and lacks some. Clone size and V and J calls were adopted from that table, with D and trimming inferred from the DNA. Of 200,000 or so clones listed, 70% to 90% are singletons. Input material: peripheral blood. The TCR was taken from a man between 65 and 79 years old with active or convalescent COVID-19. V is TRBV10-3 and J is TRBJ2-7, with 7 bases lining up with TRBD2. The CDR3 here is CAITPGPGGGEQYF. DNA of the CDR3: TGTGCCATCACCCCGGGCCCCGGCGGGGGCGAGCAGTACTTC.